A selection of T cell receptor beta chains follows, all from one sample in a study of tumor-infiltrating lymphocytes in localized non-small cell lung cancer. The table came from immunoSEQ multiplex PCR; TCRdb's copy has only in-frame clones and leaves some out. The table lists around 12,000 clones, about 66% of them singletons, with about 11% in the top ten. The source material was uninvolved lung tissue not adjacent to the tumor. Every receptor here comes from a human donor with non-small cell lung cancer. Both conserved end residues are part of each CDR3. Each record gives: V gene, D gene, J gene, clone size, CDR3 DNA, CDR3 protein. A D gene is named only where the DNA matches it firmly. Where a row states a size, it is once, few, many or the class of an expanded clone; other rows omit it.

v_call: TRBV11-2
d_call: NA
j_call: TRBJ1-3
clone_size: NA
cdr3_nt: TGTGCCAGCAGCTTTGGTCCGGACTCTGGAAACACCATATATTTT
cdr3_aa: CASSFGPDSGNTIYF

v_call: TRBV20-1
d_call: NA
j_call: TRBJ1-1
clone_size: few
cdr3_nt: TGCAGTGCTAACTTAGGGCCTGAAGCTTTCTTT
cdr3_aa: CSANLGPEAFF

v_call: TRBV30
d_call: NA
j_call: TRBJ2-7
clone_size: NA
cdr3_nt: TGTGCCTGGAGTCCGTCAGGGTACGAGCAGTACTTC
cdr3_aa: CAWSPSGYEQYF

v_call: TRBV2
d_call: NA
j_call: TRBJ1-1
clone_size: few
cdr3_nt: TGTGCCAGCAGGAGCGACAGTCCCCTTTGGACTGAAGCTTTCTTT
cdr3_aa: CASRSDSPLWTEAFF

v_call: TRBV29-1
d_call: NA
j_call: TRBJ1-1
clone_size: NA
cdr3_nt: TGCAGCGTCGCGGACCCCGAAGATAAAGCTTTCTTT
cdr3_aa: CSVADPEDKAFF

v_call: TRBV6-5
d_call: NA
j_call: TRBJ1-2
clone_size: NA
cdr3_nt: TGTGCCAGCGCAGACGACCGGTCTAATGGCTACACCTTC
cdr3_aa: CASADDRSNGYTF

v_call: TRBV11-2
d_call: TRBD2
j_call: TRBJ2-5
clone_size: NA
cdr3_nt: TGTGCCAGCAGCTTACCAACTAGCGGGGGGGCCGAAGAGACCCAGTACTTC
cdr3_aa: CASSLPTSGGAEETQYF

v_call: TRBV19
d_call: TRBD1
j_call: TRBJ1-5
clone_size: NA
cdr3_nt: TGTGCCAGTAGCGAGGGTCCAGGGGGCAGCTATAGCAATCAGCCCCAGCATTTT
cdr3_aa: CASSEGPGGSYSNQPQHF

v_call: TRBV6-5
d_call: NA
j_call: TRBJ2-7
clone_size: NA
cdr3_nt: TGTGCCAGCAGCCGAACACTAGGAAACTACGAGCAGTACTTC
cdr3_aa: CASSRTLGNYEQYF

v_call: TRBV5-1
d_call: TRBD2
j_call: TRBJ2-7
clone_size: NA
cdr3_nt: TGCGCCAGCAGCGTACTAGCGGGAGCGGGCGAGCAGTACTTC
cdr3_aa: CASSVLAGAGEQYF